This T cell receptor (beta chain) is drawn from a study of OX40 agonist ivuxolimab in advanced cancers. Clones were read by immunoSEQ multiplex PCR, and TCRdb kept only the in-frame ones, dropping some. The table lists some 66,000 clones, around 80% of them singletons, with 5% to 6% in the top ten. The specimen was CD4+ or CD8+ T cells sorted from blood, collected in a trial of the OX40 agonist ivuxolimab. The sequence derives from an adult with an advanced solid tumor such as melanoma, head and neck, liver or kidney cancer.

The chain's CDR3 is CASSFGSNQPQHF. As DNA, the CDR3 is TGTGCCAGCAGCTTCGGTAGCAATCAGCCCCAGCATTTT. The V gene is TRBV7-6, the J gene TRBJ1-5; D uncertain. The V and J ends lost 3 bases and 0 bases respectively, with 3 bases between them. CDR3 length: 13 amino acids. CDR1 and CDR2 from the germline V gene are SGHVS and FNYEAQ.